This TCR beta chain comes out of a study of blood T cell repertoires in COVID-19 (dated by TCRdb to the early 2020s). Study-wide context: Samples from collaborators originated in the United States, Italy and Spain and spanned both the acute and convalescent phases of COVID-19. The material from the prospective study consisted of cDNA or gDNA derived from T cells, B-cell-depleted T cells, or PBMCs. Subjects who had been exposed to COVID-19, were actively infected with it, or had recovered from it provided the deeply sampled blood TCRbeta repertoires that made up the dataset. The repertoires were released in a freely available public database meant as a resource for research on the immune response to SARS-CoV-2. The samples were drawn from two sources: the first 160 participants of the ongoing ImmuneRACE study, and over 1,000 subjects contributed by 6 global collaborators. Nearly every sample came with metadata listing a de-identified subject ID, COVID-19 status, age in years and sex. Where HLA class I and class II types were available, the types were taken from metadata supplied by the sample provider, not from assay-based typing.

The CDR3, from cysteine to phenylalanine, totals 14 residues. Left in the record is the CDR3 DNA by itself, 42 bases read in frame from the first base. According to the germline V gene (reference sequence), CDR1 reads MNHNY and CDR2 reads SVGAGI. The V and J ends are trimmed by 2 bases and 0 bases, leaving 8 bases between them. TCRbeta CDR3 regions were amplified from genomic DNA by means of the immunoSEQ Assay, a bias-controlled multiplex PCR. The published analysis was carried out like this. Nucleated cell counts per sample were estimated from amplification of reference gene primers within the assay. To quantify the absolute abundance of each unique TCRbeta CDR3 rearrangement, sequence reads were collapsed and filtered. For each sample, productive Simpson clonality was calculated as the square root of Simpson's diversity index across productive rearrangements. TCRdb holds this immuneACCESS table with in-frame rearrangements only. Some clones are missing; in checked studies, unresolved V genes explain under half, and the rest has no known cause. That table is the source of V, J and clone size, and D and trimming were worked out from the DNA. The sample table records over 85,000 clones; 85% of these occur just once. In total, the top ten clones hold 3% to 4% of the sample.

Study-level results and caveats: Clinical and demographic metadata were provided uncurated, with the amount varying by source and participant.

About this clone: Its antigen remains undetermined. No much larger clone exists at a distance of one base, and base qualities are not known.

Collaborating institutions collected whole blood in K2EDTA tubes following their own protocols. For TCRbeta analysis, collaborator samples were shipped as frozen whole blood, as isolated PBMCs, or as DNA extracted from either sample type. What was sequenced was peripheral blood. The rearranged chain carries TRBV6-6 and TRBJ2-7, with a weak D call of TRBD1 (5 bases match). This receptor was taken from a man in his fifties or sixties with acute or convalescent COVID-19. CDR3 region: CASSYLDSSYEQYF. The DNA is TGTGCCAGCAGTTACCTCGACAGCTCCTACGAGCAGTACTTC.